Below, 6 T cell receptor beta chains from the same sample are listed, as sequenced in a study of lymphopenia after photon versus proton radiotherapy. Clones were sequenced by immunoSEQ multiplex PCR, and TCRdb holds only the in-frame ones, with some missing. Of around 35,000 clones in the sample, more than 75% were seen once. Sequences were derived from peripheral blood, sampled from a patient treated with photon-based radiotherapy. All receptors come from a man between 50 and 59 years old with gastric cancer.

The CDR3, as DNA: TGTGCCAGCAGTTACTCAGGGGGCTATGGCTACACCTTC. Translated, it gives CASSYSGGYGYTF. The chain couples TRBV6-5 to TRBJ1-2; maybe TRBD1 (6 bases). Germline loops: CDR1 MNHEY, CDR2 SVGAGI. V shed 0 bases and J shed 4 bases, with 6 bases lying between them. The CDR3 loop spans 13 amino acids.

The gene calls are TRBV6-1 and TRBJ2-4, with 8 bases that match TRBD2. The CDR3 spans 17 residues. The J segment lost 0 bases and the V segment lost 3 bases, leaving 7 bases of the junction unmatched. Germline V lookup: CDR1 MNHNS, CDR2 SASEGT. For the CDR3, the DNA is TGTGCCAGCAGTGATCGGGGGGGTCAGGGAGCCAAAAACATTCAGTACTTC. Translating it yields CASSDRGGQGAKNIQYF.

This clone was observed a handful of times. The rearrangement uses TRBV19 and TRBJ1-3; 9 nucleotides align to TRBD1. CDR3 length equals 15 residues. The V gene end was trimmed by 5 bases and the J gene end by 3 bases; junction bases not matched to a gene: 5. CDR1 is LNHDA and CDR2 is SQIVND in the germline V gene (reference sequence). The CDR3 nucleotides are TGTGCCAGTAGTCCCCGGGACAGGGTTGGAAACACCATATATTTT. It specifies CASSPRDRVGNTIYF.

The chain carries TRBV28 and TRBJ1-5; 9 bases agree with TRBD1. The V gene end was trimmed by 7 bases and the J gene end by 4 bases; junction bases not matched to a gene: 5. This CDR3 is 14 amino acids long. Germline loops: CDR1 MDHEN, CDR2 SYDVKM. The CDR3 DNA is TGTGCCAGCACCTTTGGGACAGGGAATCAGCCCCAGCATTTT. This encodes CASTFGTGNQPQHF.

The chain joins TRBV6-5 to TRBJ1-3; perhaps TRBD1 as D (5 bases). The germline V and J ends were trimmed by 7 bases and 4 bases, with 14 bases remaining between them. Germline V CDR1 and CDR2: MNHEY, SVGAGI. The CDR3 has 14 amino acids. The DNA of the CDR3 is TGTGCCAGCAAGGGTGGGGGAATCGGAAACACCATATATTTT. Translation gives CASKGGGIGNTIYF.

The rearrangement joins TRBV19 to TRBJ1-4; TRBD1 might be the D (5 bases). This CDR3 is built from 15 residues. Trimming removed 4 bases at V and 6 bases at J, with 15 bases between. CDR1 is LNHDA, CDR2 SQIVND, per germline (reference sequence). DNA of the CDR3: TGTGCCAGTAGTACCCCCTGGGGGAGCGATGAAAAACTGTTTTTT. Translation: CASSTPWGSDEKLFF.